A single T cell receptor beta chain is shown here with its context. This entry is derived from a study of blood T cell repertoires in COVID-19. Study-wide background: Acute and convalescent COVID-19 samples came from the United States, Italy and Spain.

The repertoire was sequenced with immunoSEQ multiplex PCR; TCRdb's copy has only in-frame clones and lacks some. Here the sample spans about 63,000 clones, roughly 85% being singletons. The V and J ends lost 5 bases and 4 bases respectively, with 11 bases between them. The CDR3 consists of 14 residues. Germline CDR1 and CDR2: LNHDA and SQIVND (reference sequence). This TCR derives from a human donor in a cohort sampled during active COVID-19. Material: peripheral blood. The V and J genes are TRBV19 and TRBJ1-4; TRBD1 is a possible D gene (5 bases). In nucleotides, the CDR3 is TGTGCCAGTAGTGTCGACAGCCGTAATGAAAAACTGTTTTTT. As protein: CASSVDSRNEKLFF.